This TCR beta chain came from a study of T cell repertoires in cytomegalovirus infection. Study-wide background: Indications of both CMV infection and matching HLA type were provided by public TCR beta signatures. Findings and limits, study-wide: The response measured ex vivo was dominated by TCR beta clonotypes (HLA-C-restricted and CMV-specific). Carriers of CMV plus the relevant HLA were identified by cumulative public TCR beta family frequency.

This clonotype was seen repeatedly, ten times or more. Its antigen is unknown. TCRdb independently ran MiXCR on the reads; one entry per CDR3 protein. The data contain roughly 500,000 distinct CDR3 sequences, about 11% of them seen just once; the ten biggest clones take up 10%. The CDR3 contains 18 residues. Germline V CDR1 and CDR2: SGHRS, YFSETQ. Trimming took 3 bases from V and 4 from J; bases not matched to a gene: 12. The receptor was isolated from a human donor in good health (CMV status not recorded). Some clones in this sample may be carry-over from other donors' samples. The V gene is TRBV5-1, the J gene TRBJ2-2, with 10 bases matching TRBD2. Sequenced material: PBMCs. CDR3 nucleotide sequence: TGCGCCAGCAGCTCCGAACCTACTAGCGGGACACGCACCGGGGAGCTGTTTTTT. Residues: CASSSEPTSGTRTGELFF.